This TCR beta chain came from a study of OX40 agonist ivuxolimab in advanced cancers. Study background: An agonistic human IgG2 monoclonal antibody against OX40 (CD134) was given. Patients were treated with intravenous ivuxolimab, dosed at 0.01 to 10 mg/kg and infused every 2 weeks.

The study's findings and limits: Expanded clones tended on average to be more numerous among CD8+ T cells than CD4+.

Only in-frame clones appear in the TCRdb table, and some are missing; sequencing was by immunoSEQ multiplex PCR. The sample lists approximately 98,000 clones, approximately 80% occurring once. A remark on this clone: Its antigen is currently unknown.

Germline values: CDR1 SGDLS, CDR2 YYNGEE. With 3 bases removed from V and 3 bases from J, the gap between germline ends came to 16 bases. The CDR3 is 15 amino acids. The sample consisted of CD4+ or CD8+ T cells sorted from blood, taken in a trial of the OX40 agonist ivuxolimab. The chain uses TRBV9 and TRBJ2-7; the D gene is possibly TRBD1 (5 bases). The clonotype was recovered from an adult with an advanced solid tumor such as melanoma, head and neck, liver or kidney cancer. CDR3 loop: CASSGRDSIYYEQYF. CDR3 nucleotides: TGTGCCAGCAGCGGTCGAGACAGCATTTACTACGAGCAGTACTTC.